Listed here are 32 T cell receptor beta chains from one sample, sequenced in a study of PD-1 blockade in classical Hodgkin lymphoma. The protocol was immunoSEQ multiplex PCR, while the TCRdb copy is restricted to in-frame clones and leaves out a portion. The sample has around 60,000 clones; about 90% are singletons. Time point here: cycle 4 day 1 (C4D1), after around six weeks of nivolumab. All trial patients relapsed after autologous stem cell transplantation. The sequences come from peripheral blood mononuclear cells (PBMCs), collected before the fourth cycle of nivolumab. The origin of the receptors is a human donor with classical Hodgkin lymphoma.

The chain combines TRBV9 with TRBJ1-2; D may be TRBD1 (5 bases). Trimming cost V 3 bases and J 8 bases, with 8 bases left between them. Germline CDR1 and CDR2: SGDLS and YYNGEE. The CDR3 length is 11 residues. The CDR3 reads CASSAGPGYTF. CDR3 nucleotides: TGTGCCAGCAGCGCAGGGCCCGGCTACACCTTC.

J is TRBJ2-2 and V is TRBV7-9; D unclear. The CDR3 sequence is 15 residues long. V lost 2 bases and J 5 bases, leaving 12 bases between the germline ends. Germline V gives CDR1 SEHNR, CDR2 FQNEAQ (reference sequence). This CDR3 reads CASSLSGWGTGELFF. CDR3 nucleotide sequence: TGTGCCAGCAGCTTAAGTGGTTGGGGTACCGGGGAGCTGTTTTTT.

This clone was recorded only once. This sequence joins TRBV5-1 and TRBJ2-5; 15 nucleotides align to TRBD2. The V gene end was trimmed by 4 bases and the J gene end by 12 bases; junction bases not matched to a gene: 16. CDR1 SGHRS and CDR2 YFSETQ come from the germline V gene. The CDR3 contains 17 residues. The CDR3 region has the DNA TGCGCCAGCAGCCTTCTATCGGGACAAGGGACTAGCGGGGGGAAGTACTTC. This gives the protein CASSLLSGQGTSGGKYF.

This chain uses TRBV27 with TRBJ2-7; the D gene is possibly TRBD1 (7 bases). Germline values: CDR1 MNHEY, CDR2 SMNVEV (reference sequence). V lost 8 bases, J lost 0 bases, and 14 bases lay in between. The length of the CDR3 is 14 residues. The CDR3 region is CASSGGQSSYEQYF. The DNA of the CDR3 is TGTGCCAGCTCAGGGGGGCAAAGCTCCTACGAGCAGTACTTC.

A remark on this clone: The DNA is left out, because the CDR3 cannot be placed on it with certainty; the CDR3 is given as TCRdb lists it. The CDR3 sequence: CASSSSGGLNTEAFF. This chain links TRBV6-5 with TRBJ1-1. The CDR3 totals 15 residues, both ends included. Germline lookup yields CDR1 MNHEY and CDR2 SVGAGI.

The V gene is TRBV7-9, the J gene TRBJ2-1; D gene ambiguous. V was pared by 10 bases and J by 2 bases, with 12 bases between. The CDR3 covers 13 residues. Germline CDR1 and CDR2: SEHNR and FQNEAQ (reference sequence). The CDR3 protein is CATPTDAYNEQFF. CDR3 bases: TGTGCCACCCCCACAGATGCCTACAATGAGCAGTTCTTC.

There are a few counts of this clone. J is TRBJ1-3 and V is TRBV1. TRBV1 constitutes a pseudogene. The CDR3 totals 13 residues. The CDR3 is CTSSQDWGSGRHF. The CDR3 nucleotides are TGCACCAGCAGCCAAGATTGGGGCAGCGGAAGGCATTTT.

J is TRBJ2-7 and V is TRBV10-3; 10 bases match TRBD1. V lost 3 bases, J lost 2 bases, and 10 bases stayed unmatched. The germline V gene has CDR1 ENHRY and CDR2 SYGVKD. The CDR3 has 17 amino acids. CDR3 sequence reads: CAISEWVGQGGTYEQYF. CDR3 DNA sequence: TGTGCCATCAGTGAATGGGTCGGACAGGGGGGGACCTACGAGCAGTACTTC.

The rearrangement uses TRBV4-1 and TRBJ1-1; a possible D gene is TRBD1 (5 bases). There are 15 residues in the CDR3. CDR1 is MGHRA, CDR2 YSYEKL, per germline. Between the trimmed V and J ends, which lost 0 bases and 6 bases, there was a span of 14 bases. CDR3 amino acids: CASSQDRVKRAEAFF. The CDR3 region has the DNA TGCGCCAGCAGCCAAGACAGGGTTAAGAGGGCTGAAGCTTTCTTT.

The rearrangement links TRBV19 to TRBJ1-5; 7 bases match TRBD1. The CDR3 has 14 residues. Trimming took 7 bases from V and 4 from J; bases not matched to a gene: 7. From germline, CDR1 is LNHDA and CDR2 SQIVND (reference sequence). The DNA for the CDR3 is TGTGCCAGTACACCGCGACAGGGTAATCAGCCCCAGCATTTT. Translating gives CASTPRQGNQPQHF.

The chain employs TRBV27 and TRBJ2-5; D ambiguous. The CDR3 covers 13 residues. CDR1 is MNHEY and CDR2 is SMNVEV in the germline V gene (reference sequence). V was cut by 6 bases and J by 0 bases, with 8 bases left in between. In nucleotides, the CDR3 is TGTGCCAGCAGACCCGAGAACCAAGAGACCCAGTACTTC. This gives the protein CASRPENQETQYF.

The chain couples TRBV5-5 to TRBJ2-7, with TRBD1 identical over 8 bases. V dropped 5 bases and J dropped 6; count of bases not matched to a gene: 16. The germline V gene encodes CDR1 SGHKS and CDR2 YYEKEE (reference sequence). This CDR3 has 16 amino acids. The DNA of the CDR3 is TGTGCCAGCAGTTGGGGGGCCGCCGGACAGGGAGGCGAGCAGTACTTC. Its translation is CASSWGAAGQGGEQYF.

V is TRBV7-9 and J is TRBJ1-1; D call uncertain. V lost 5 bases to trimming and J lost 0 bases, with 10 bases between them. The CDR3 is made up of 14 amino acids. Per germline, CDR1 SEHNR and CDR2 FQNEAQ (reference sequence). CDR3 region: CASSPGPLNTEAFF. CDR3 DNA: TGTGCCAGCAGCCCGGGTCCCTTGAACACTGAAGCTTTCTTT.

The chain links TRBV7-2 to TRBJ2-7, with TRBD2 matching 10 bases. The CDR3 totals 15 residues. J was trimmed by 4 bases and V by 4 bases; bases with no gene match: 7. In germline, CDR1 is SGHTA, CDR2 FQGNSA. CDR3 DNA sequence: TGTGCCAGCAGCTCCCTAGCGGGGGAGCTGTACGAGCAGTACTTC. It translates to CASSSLAGELYEQYF. The whole variable domain, filled in from reference TRBV7-2 and TRBJ2-7, reads GAGVSQSPSNKVTEKGKDVELRCDPISGHTALYWYRQSLGQGLEFLIYFQGNSAPDKSGLPSDRFSAERTGGSVSTLTIQRTQQEDSAVYLCASSSLAGELYEQYFGPGTRLTVT.

CDR3 sequence reads: CASSLSVGRDYGYTF. CDR3 nucleotides: TGTGCCAGCAGCTTGTCGGTGGGTCGGGACTATGGCTACACCTTC. V and J are TRBV7-8 and TRBJ1-2; unclear D gene. V lost 3 bases to trimming and J lost 3 bases, with 14 bases between them. From germline, CDR1 is SGHVS and CDR2 FQNEAQ. There are 15 residues in the CDR3.

This sequence joins TRBV30 and TRBJ2-3; TRBD2 aligns across 8 bases. This CDR3 comprises 13 residues. With 7 bases clipped from V and 4 bases from J, the junction kept 7 bases outside the gene matches. Germline V gene sequence: CDR1 GTSNPN, CDR2 SVGIG (reference sequence). The CDR3 region is CAFSGGGPDTQYF. The CDR3 bases are TGTGCCTTCAGCGGGGGTGGACCAGATACGCAGTATTTT.

The J gene is TRBJ2-7, the V gene TRBV10-3, with no clear D. Trimming took 0 bases from V and 4 from J, leaving 13 bases between them. Germline CDR1 and CDR2: ENHRY and SYGVKD. The CDR3 sequence is 15 residues long. The CDR3 loop reads CAISESLRTEYEQYF. CDR3 in DNA: TGTGCCATCAGTGAGTCGCTGCGAACAGAATACGAGCAGTACTTC.

In its sample, this clone was seen once. The genes are TRBV20-1 and TRBJ2-7; perhaps TRBD2 as D (5 bases). The CDR3 length is 11 residues. Trimming took 6 bases from V and 7 from J, leaving 13 bases between them. CDR1 DFQATT and CDR2 SNEGSKA come from the germline V gene (reference sequence). Written as DNA, the CDR3 is TGCAGTGCCTCAATTAGGAGGGAGCAGTACTTC. Protein: CSASIRREQYF.

This rearrangement joins TRBV25-1 to TRBJ2-1; a weak D match, TRBD1 (5 bases). This CDR3 region has 15 residues. V lost 1 base and J 4 bases, leaving 11 bases between the germline ends. Germline V gene sequence: CDR1 MGHDK, CDR2 SYGVNS. CDR3 in amino acids: CASSEWVGRYNEQFF. CDR3 nucleotide sequence: TGTGCCAGCAGTGAATGGGTGGGGCGGTACAATGAGCAGTTCTTC. The full variable domain, with the rest looked up from reference TRBV25-1 and TRBJ2-1, is EADIYQTPRYLVIGTGKKITLECSQTMGHDKMYWYQQDPGMELHLIHYSYGVNSTEKGDLSSESTVSRIRTEHFPLTLESARPSHTSQYLCASSEWVGRYNEQFFGPGTRLTVL.

The rearrangement uses TRBV7-9 and TRBJ1-1; TRBD1 aligns across 7 bases. In germline, CDR1 is SEHNR, CDR2 FQNEAQ (reference sequence). This CDR3 is 14 amino acids long. V lost 4 bases, J lost 1 base, and 3 bases stayed unmatched. The CDR3 reads CASSSQGSNTEAFF. CDR3 bases: TGTGCCAGCAGCTCACAGGGGTCGAACACTGAAGCTTTCTTT.

The gene calls are TRBV4-2 and TRBJ2-3, with D possibly TRBD1 on 5 matching bases. Germline V gene sequence: CDR1 LGHNA, CDR2 YNFKEQ. The length of the CDR3 is 16 residues. Trimming shortened V by 3 bases and J by 0 bases, and 13 bases separated the two germline ends. The CDR3 region has the DNA TGTGCCAGCAGCCAGGAGACAGACCCTAGCACAGATACGCAGTATTTT. Translation: CASSQETDPSTDTQYF.

V usage is TRBV28 and J usage is TRBJ2-7, with TRBD1 matching 10 bases. The CDR3 extends over 19 amino acids. Germline V gene lookup returns CDR1 MDHEN and CDR2 SYDVKM. The V gene end was trimmed by 3 bases and the J gene end by 2 bases; junction bases not matched to a gene: 16. The CDR3 loop is CASSFLLGTGATQTYEQYF. DNA of the CDR3: TGTGCCAGCAGTTTTCTTCTCGGGACAGGGGCGACCCAAACCTACGAGCAGTACTTC.

The chain has TRBV27 and TRBJ2-7; TRBD1 aligns across 11 bases. The germline V gene encodes CDR1 MNHEY and CDR2 SMNVEV (reference sequence). There are 15 residues in the CDR3. Trimming at V came to 2 bases and at J to 5 bases, leaving 5 bases not matched to a gene. The CDR3 nucleotides are TGTGCCAGCAGTTTAGACGGGACAGGGGGGAACGAGCAGTACTTC. It yields the protein CASSLDGTGGNEQYF.

The chain joins TRBV18 to TRBJ2-7; no firm D call. In germline, CDR1 is KGHSH, CDR2 LQKENI. The V end lost 3 bases, the J end lost 0 bases, and 12 bases lay between the germline ends. The CDR3 runs to 15 residues. Here the CDR3 DNA reads TGTGCCAGCTCACCTTTAGGGATCAGCTCCTACGAGCAGTACTTC. Its translation is CASSPLGISSYEQYF. Full variable domain (rest looked up from reference TRBV18 and TRBJ2-7): NAGVMQNPRHLVRRRGQEARLRCSPMKGHSHVYWYRQLPEEGLKFMVYLQKENIIDESGMPKERFSAEFPKEGPSILRIQQVVRGDSAAYFCASSPLGISSYEQYFGPGTRLTVT.

The rearrangement uses TRBV27 and TRBJ1-2; TRBD1 might be the D (5 bases). The CDR3 contains 13 residues. V lost 4 bases, J lost 2 bases, and 8 bases lay in between. Germline CDR1 is MNHEY and CDR2 is SMNVEV (reference sequence). CDR3 DNA: TGTGCCAGCAGTTGGGGACGGAACTATGGCTACACCTTC. This gives the protein CASSWGRNYGYTF.

The gene calls are TRBV5-4 and TRBJ2-3; the D gene is possibly TRBD2 (5 bases). The CDR3 is 11 amino acids. Trimming shortened V by 2 bases and J by 9 bases, and 7 bases separated the two germline ends. Germline CDR1 is SGHNT and CDR2 is YYREEE (reference sequence). CDR3 sequence: CASSFRETQYF. The CDR3 DNA reads TGTGCCAGCAGCTTTAGGGAGACGCAGTATTTT.

This CDR3 is CASSYLSGTENTEAFF. CDR3 sequence (DNA): TGTGCCAGCAGTTACCTATCCGGGACAGAGAACACTGAAGCTTTCTTT. V and J are TRBV6-5 and TRBJ1-1; the match to TRBD1 covers 7 bases. The V and J ends lost 2 bases and 1 base, in that order; junction bases with no gene match: 7. The CDR3 loop spans 16 amino acids. The germline V gene has CDR1 MNHEY and CDR2 SVGAGI.

In this sample, this clone turned up once. This sequence joins TRBV27 and TRBJ1-1; the D is unclear. The length of the CDR3 is 12 residues. Germline lookup yields CDR1 MNHEY and CDR2 SMNVEV (reference sequence). The germline V and J ends were trimmed by 4 bases and 5 bases, with 8 bases remaining between them. In DNA form, the CDR3 reads TGTGCCAGCAGTTCAGGACGAACTGAAGCTTTCTTT. Translation gives CASSSGRTEAFF.

V is TRBV19 and J is TRBJ1-5; D possibly corresponds to TRBD1 (6 bases). Germline CDR1 and CDR2: LNHDA and SQIVND (reference sequence). The CDR3 length is 13 residues. The V gene lost 6 bases and the J gene lost 7 bases, with 13 bases spanning the gap. CDR3 DNA sequence: TGTGCCAGTAGCCCAGGGGTAGGGCAGCCCCAGCATTTT. It yields the protein CASSPGVGQPQHF.

The V call is TRBV27, the J call TRBJ2-7, with a tentative D call TRBD1 (6 bases). V was pared by 6 bases and J by 1 base, with 16 bases between. This CDR3 contains 15 residues. Per germline, CDR1 MNHEY and CDR2 SMNVEV (reference sequence). Here the CDR3 reads CASSTRQALSYEQYF. The CDR3 DNA reads TGTGCCAGCAGCACTCGACAGGCCCTTTCCTACGAGCAGTACTTC.

V is TRBV2 and J is TRBJ1-1; TRBD1 matches at 8 bases. Germline V gene sequence: CDR1 SNHLY, CDR2 FYNNEI. The CDR3 has 14 residues. J lost 4 bases, V lost 5 bases, and 6 bases had no gene match. The CDR3 sequence is CASSYDRGTTEAFF. CDR3 coding DNA: TGTGCCAGCAGTTATGACAGGGGAACCACTGAAGCTTTCTTT.

The chain uses TRBV9 and TRBJ2-3, with D perhaps given as TRBD1 or TRBD2 (5 bases each). This CDR3 region has 14 residues. The V end was cut by 2 bases, the J end by 4 bases, with 11 bases between. Germline V CDR1 and CDR2: SGDLS, YYNGEE. Here the CDR3 DNA reads TGTGCCAGCAGCGTTTTTAGGGGAGCAGATACGCAGTATTTT. As protein: CASSVFRGADTQYF.